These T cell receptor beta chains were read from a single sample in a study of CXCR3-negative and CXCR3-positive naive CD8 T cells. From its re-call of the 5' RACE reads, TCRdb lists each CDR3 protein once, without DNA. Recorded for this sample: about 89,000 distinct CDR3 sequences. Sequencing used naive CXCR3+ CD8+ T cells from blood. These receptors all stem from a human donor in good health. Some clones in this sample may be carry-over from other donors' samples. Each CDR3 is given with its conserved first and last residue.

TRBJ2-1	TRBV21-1	CASSKEQTSGARCEQFF
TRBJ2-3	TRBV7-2	CASSLGEGLAGGTDTQYF
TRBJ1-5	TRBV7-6	CASSLTTGNGNQPQHF
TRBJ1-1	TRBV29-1	CSVYPPREVYEAFF
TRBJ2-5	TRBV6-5	CASRGTVETQYF
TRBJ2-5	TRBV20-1	CSARGGYSHQETQYF
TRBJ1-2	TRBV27	CASSKYRAPDGYTF
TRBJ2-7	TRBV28	CASSFRGWRSYEQYF
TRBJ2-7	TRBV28	CASSPRAGGGAYEQYF
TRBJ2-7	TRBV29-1	CSVATGEGYEQYF
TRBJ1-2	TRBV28	CASSFLGTGSTHYGYTF
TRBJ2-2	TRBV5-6	CASSLSPREAGELFF
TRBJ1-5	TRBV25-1	CASSFKGVSNQPQHF
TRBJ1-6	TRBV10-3	CAISEDIYNSPLHF